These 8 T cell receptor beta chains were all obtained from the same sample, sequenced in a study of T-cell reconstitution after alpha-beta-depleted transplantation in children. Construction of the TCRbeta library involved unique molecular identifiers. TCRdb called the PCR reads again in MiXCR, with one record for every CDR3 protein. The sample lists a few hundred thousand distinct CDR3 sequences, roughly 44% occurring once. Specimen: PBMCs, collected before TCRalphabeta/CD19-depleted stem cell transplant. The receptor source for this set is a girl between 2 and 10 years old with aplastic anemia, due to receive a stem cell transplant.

CDR3 in amino acids: CSVDERSGNTIYF. CDR3 in DNA: TGCAGCGTTGATGAACGCTCTGGAAACACCATATATTTT. V and J are TRBV29-1 and TRBJ1-3, with unresolved D. The CDR3 is 13 amino acids. Trimming took 3 bases from V and 0 from J, leaving 6 bases between them. CDR1 and CDR2 (germline): SQVTM, ANQGSEA.

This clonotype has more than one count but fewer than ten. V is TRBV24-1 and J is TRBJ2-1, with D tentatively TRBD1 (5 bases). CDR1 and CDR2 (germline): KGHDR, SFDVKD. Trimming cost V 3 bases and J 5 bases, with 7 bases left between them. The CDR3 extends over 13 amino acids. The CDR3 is CATSDPRDNEQFF. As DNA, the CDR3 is TGTGCCACCAGTGATCCCAGGGACAATGAGCAGTTCTTC.

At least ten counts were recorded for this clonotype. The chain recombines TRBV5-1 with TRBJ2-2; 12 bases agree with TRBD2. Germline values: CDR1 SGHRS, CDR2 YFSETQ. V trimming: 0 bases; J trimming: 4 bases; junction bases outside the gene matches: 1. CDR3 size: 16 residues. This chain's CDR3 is CASSLGLAGATGELFF. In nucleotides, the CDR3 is TGCGCCAGCAGCTTGGGACTAGCGGGGGCCACCGGGGAGCTGTTTTTT.

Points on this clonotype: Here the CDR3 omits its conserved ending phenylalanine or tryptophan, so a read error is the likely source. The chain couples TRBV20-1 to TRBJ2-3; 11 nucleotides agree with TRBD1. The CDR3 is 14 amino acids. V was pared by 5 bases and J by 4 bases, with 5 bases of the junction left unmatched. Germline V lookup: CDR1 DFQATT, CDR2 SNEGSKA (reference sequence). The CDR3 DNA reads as TGCAGTGCTGTACCGGGACAGGGGGCAGATACGCAGTATTAT. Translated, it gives CSAVPGQGADTQYY.

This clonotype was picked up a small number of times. CDR3 DNA sequence: TGCAGCGCCGGGACAGGTGTCAACGAGCAGTACTTC. Its translation: CSAGTGVNEQYF. The rearrangement links TRBV29-1 to TRBJ2-7, with 8 bases matching TRBD1. The CDR3 is made up of 12 amino acids. Germline lookup yields CDR1 SQVTM and CDR2 ANQGSEA. V shed 7 bases, J shed 5 bases, and the junction held 7 bases outside the gene matches.

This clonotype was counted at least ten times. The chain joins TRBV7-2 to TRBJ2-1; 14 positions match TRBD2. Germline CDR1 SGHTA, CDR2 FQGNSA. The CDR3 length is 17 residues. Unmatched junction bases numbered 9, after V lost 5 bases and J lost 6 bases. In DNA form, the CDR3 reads TGTGCCAGCAGCATCCTGGGGACTAGCGGGGGCCTCAATGAGCAGTTCTTC. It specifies CASSILGTSGGLNEQFF.

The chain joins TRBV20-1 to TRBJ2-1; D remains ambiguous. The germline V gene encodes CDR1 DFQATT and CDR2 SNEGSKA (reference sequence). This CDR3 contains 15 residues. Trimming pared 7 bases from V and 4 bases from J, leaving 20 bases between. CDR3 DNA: TGCAGTGTCATAGGTGCTAGTTCAGGTTACAATGAGCAGTTCTTC. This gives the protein CSVIGASSGYNEQFF.

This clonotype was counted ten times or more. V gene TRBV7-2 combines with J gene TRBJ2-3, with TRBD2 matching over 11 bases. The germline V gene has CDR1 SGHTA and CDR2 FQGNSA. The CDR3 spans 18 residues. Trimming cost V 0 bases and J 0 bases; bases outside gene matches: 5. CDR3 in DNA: TGTGCCAGCAGCTTAGCGTGGGGACTAGCGGAGAGCACAGATACGCAGTATTTT. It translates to CASSLAWGLAESTDTQYF.